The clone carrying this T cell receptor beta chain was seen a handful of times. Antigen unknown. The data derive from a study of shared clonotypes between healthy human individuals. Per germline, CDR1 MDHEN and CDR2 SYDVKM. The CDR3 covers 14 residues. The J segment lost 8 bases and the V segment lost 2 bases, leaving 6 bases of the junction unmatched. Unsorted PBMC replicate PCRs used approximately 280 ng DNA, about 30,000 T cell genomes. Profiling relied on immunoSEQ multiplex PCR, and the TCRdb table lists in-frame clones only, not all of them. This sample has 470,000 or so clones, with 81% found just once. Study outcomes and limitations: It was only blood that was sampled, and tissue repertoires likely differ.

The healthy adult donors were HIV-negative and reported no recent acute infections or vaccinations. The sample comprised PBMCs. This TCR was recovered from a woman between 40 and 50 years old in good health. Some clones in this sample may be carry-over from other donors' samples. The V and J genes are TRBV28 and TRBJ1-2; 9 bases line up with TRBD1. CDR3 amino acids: CASSLPTGGEGYTF. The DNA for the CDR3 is TGTGCCAGCAGTTTACCTACAGGGGGCGAAGGCTACACCTTC.